These 2 T cell receptor beta chains came from one sample sequenced in a study of CD8 T cells in ankylosing spondylitis. Study conclusions and caveats: A motif in TCR beta, a set of 8 or 9 highly homologous variants, appeared characteristic of ankylosing spondylitis blood.

Their cognate antigens are unknown. MiXCR, run by TCRdb on the 5' RACE reads, gives a single entry per CDR3 protein. This table has 750,000 to 850,000 distinct CDR3 sequences, 12% appearing once. The specimen was blood, either unsorted or a sorted T cell fraction (not recorded which). Receptors originate from a male donor with ankylosing spondylitis.

This clonotype has a handful of counts. The chain carries TRBV7-2 and TRBJ1-1; tentative D call: TRBD1 (5 bases). The CDR3 is made up of 12 amino acids. Trimming stripped 10 bases from V and 6 bases from J, with 15 bases between. Germline-derived CDR1 and CDR2 are SGHTA and FQGNSA. The CDR3 reads CATTPGGAEAFF. The CDR3, as DNA: TGTGCCACTACTCCGGGGGGGGCTGAAGCTTTCTTT.

The chain combines TRBV20-1 with TRBJ2-7; 11 bases line up with TRBD1. The CDR3 runs to 12 residues. Germline values: CDR1 DFQATT, CDR2 SNEGSKA (reference sequence). J was trimmed by 12 bases and V by 5 bases; bases with no gene match: 9. CDR3 protein: CSAFPPGQGGYF. CDR3 bases: TGCAGTGCTTTCCCCCCGGGACAGGGGGGGTACTTC.